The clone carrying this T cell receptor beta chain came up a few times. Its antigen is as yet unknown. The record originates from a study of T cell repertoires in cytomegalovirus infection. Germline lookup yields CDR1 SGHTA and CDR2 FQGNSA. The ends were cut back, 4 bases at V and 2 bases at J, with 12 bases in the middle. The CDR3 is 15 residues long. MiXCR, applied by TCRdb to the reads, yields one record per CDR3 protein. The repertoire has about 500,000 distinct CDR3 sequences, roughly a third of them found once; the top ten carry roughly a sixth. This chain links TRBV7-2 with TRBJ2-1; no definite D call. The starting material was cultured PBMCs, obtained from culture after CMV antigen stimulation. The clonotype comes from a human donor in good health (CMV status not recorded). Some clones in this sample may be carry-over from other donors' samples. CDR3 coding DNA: TGTGCCAGCAGCTCCCGGTGGACCCCCTACAATGAGCAGTTCTTC. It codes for CASSSRWTPYNEQFF.